These 12 T cell receptor beta chains came from one sample sequenced in a study of beta chain features in type 1 diabetes. Since all of the isolated RNA was reverse transcribed, expressed TCRB transcripts were what got sequenced. Produced via immunoSEQ multiplex PCR; TCRdb's table is partial and in-frame only. Among about 150,000 clones listed, around 8% were seen once. Sequencing was done on a sample of central memory CD4+ T cells from blood. These receptors all stem from a man younger than 30 in good health.

In this sample, this clone turned up a few times. V is TRBV30 and J is TRBJ1-3; 8 nucleotides match TRBD1. The CDR3 sequence is 16 residues long. CDR1 and CDR2 (germline): GTSNPN, SVGIG (reference sequence). After removal of 1 base from V and 1 base from J, the junction contained 6 bases not matched to a gene. DNA for the CDR3: TGTGCCTGGAGTGAAACAGGGGGTGGTTCTGGAAACACCATATATTTT. It codes for CAWSETGGGSGNTIYF.

Many counts were recorded for this clone. The V and J genes are TRBV7-2 and TRBJ2-1, with D hard to call. V lost 5 bases and J lost 9, with 11 bases in between. Germline V lookup: CDR1 SGHTA, CDR2 FQGNSA. The CDR3 covers 12 residues. The CDR3 DNA reads TGTGCCAGCAGCCTCCTGGCCTCTGAGCAGTTCTTC. Amino acids: CASSLLASEQFF.

This clone occurred a few times. CDR3: CASSRSQGASYEQYF. In nucleotides, the CDR3 is TGTGCCAGCAGTCGGTCGCAGGGGGCCTCCTACGAGCAGTACTTC. V is TRBV7-2 and J is TRBJ2-7; TRBD1 aligns across 8 bases. Germline V gene data show CDR1 as SGHTA and CDR2 as FQGNSA. J lost 0 bases, V lost 6 bases, and 7 bases had no gene match. This CDR3 is built from 15 residues.

This clone was seen only a few times. The chain links TRBV18 to TRBJ1-1; D gene uncertain. The V end was cut by 3 bases, the J end by 0 bases, with 17 bases between. Per the germline V gene, CDR1 is KGHSH and CDR2 is LQKENI. This CDR3 has 17 amino acids. In DNA, the CDR3 is TGTGCCAGCTCACCCAGGCAGGACTTGGTGATGAACACTGAAGCTTTCTTT. Encoded protein: CASSPRQDLVMNTEAFF.

V gene TRBV19 combines with J gene TRBJ2-4; 9 positions match TRBD1. CDR1 is LNHDA, CDR2 SQIVND, per germline (reference sequence). V lost 6 bases to trimming and J lost 0 bases; unmatched junction nucleotides: 0. The CDR3 is made up of 14 amino acids. This chain's CDR3 is CASRGQGAKNIQYF. The DNA of the CDR3 is TGTGCCAGTAGGGGACAGGGAGCCAAAAACATTCAGTACTTC. The variable domain in full, with the rest retrieved from reference TRBV19 and TRBJ2-4, is DGGITQSPKYLFRKEGQNVTLSCEQNLNHDAMYWYRQDPGQGLRLIYYSQIVNDFQKGDIAEGYSVSREKKESFPLTVTSAQKNPTAFYLCASRGQGAKNIQYFGAGTRLSVL.

This clone was picked up a small number of times. Germline is not matched at one junction end, which may reflect a read error. The rearrangement links TRBV7-9 to TRBJ1-3, with unresolved D. The CDR3 extends over 14 amino acids. Germline V CDR1 and CDR2: SEHNR, FQNEAQ (reference sequence). The DNA of the CDR3 is TGTGCCCGCAGCCTGAGGGTTTCTGGAAACACCATATATTTT. Encoded protein: CARSLRVSGNTIYF.

The chain has TRBV5-6 and TRBJ1-2, with TRBD1 matching over 12 bases. After removal of 1 base from V and 6 bases from J, the junction contained 7 bases not matched to a gene. This CDR3 contains 16 residues. The V gene's germline CDR1 is SGHDT and CDR2 YYEEEE. Here the CDR3 DNA reads TGTGCCAGCAGCTTGTTGGGACAGGGGGCGCTTAATGGCTACACCTTC. Its protein product is CASSLLGQGALNGYTF.

This clone was seen a handful of times. The gene calls are TRBV2 and TRBJ2-3; no definite D call. The length of the CDR3 is 14 residues. The germline gives CDR1 SNHLY, CDR2 FYNNEI. V dropped 5 bases and J dropped 5 bases, with 14 bases sitting between them. The CDR3 region has the DNA TGTGCCAGCAGTTTTCTGACTCGGGTAGATACGCAGTATTTT. It translates to CASSFLTRVDTQYF.

This clone was counted at least ten times. CDR3 nucleotide sequence: TGTGCCAGCAGAGGGAGGCCGCACTACGAGCAGTACTTC. Translation gives CASRGRPHYEQYF. The chain links TRBV28 to TRBJ2-7; D possibly corresponds to TRBD2 (6 bases). V was clipped by 6 bases and J by 3 bases, with 12 bases between them. This CDR3 comprises 13 residues. CDR1 and CDR2 (germline): MDHEN, SYDVKM.

The rearrangement links TRBV5-1 to TRBJ1-1; no firm D call. Trimming removed 0 bases from V and 1 base from J, with 4 bases in between. The CDR3 contains 13 residues. The V gene's germline CDR1 is SGHRS and CDR2 YFSETQ. CDR3 amino acids: CASSLDRNTEAFF. The CDR3 DNA follows: TGCGCCAGCAGCTTGGATCGGAACACTGAAGCTTTCTTT.

The V call is TRBV4-1, the J call TRBJ1-3; D may be TRBD1 (6 bases). The CDR3 loop spans 15 amino acids. Germline lookup yields CDR1 MGHRA and CDR2 YSYEKL. V lost 3 bases and J 4 bases, leaving 13 bases between the germline ends. This CDR3 reads CASSHGTGSGNTIYF. The CDR3 DNA reads as TGCGCCAGCAGCCATGGAACAGGGTCAGGAAACACCATATATTTT.

In this sample, this clone turned up a few times. The V gene is TRBV11-2, the J gene TRBJ2-3; tentatively, D is TRBD2 (7 bases). The germline CDR1 and CDR2 sequences are SGHAT and FQNNGV. Trimming shortened V by 4 bases and J by 0 bases, and 17 bases separated the two germline ends. This CDR3 has 17 residues. CDR3 sequence (DNA): TGTGCCAGCAGCTCAATGGGACGGGGGGCTAGCACAGATACGCAGTATTTT. It encodes CASSSMGRGASTDTQYF.